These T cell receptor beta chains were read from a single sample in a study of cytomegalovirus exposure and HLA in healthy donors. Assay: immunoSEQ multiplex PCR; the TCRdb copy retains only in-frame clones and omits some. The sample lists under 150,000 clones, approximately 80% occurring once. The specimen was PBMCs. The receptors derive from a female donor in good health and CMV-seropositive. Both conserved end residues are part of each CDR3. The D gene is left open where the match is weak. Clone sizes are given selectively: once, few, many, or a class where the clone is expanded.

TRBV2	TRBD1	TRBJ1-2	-	CASLNPGQGSTNYGYTF	TGTGCCAGCCTAAATCCGGGACAGGGTAGTACTAACTATGGCTACACCTTC
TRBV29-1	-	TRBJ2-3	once	CSVDMSDTDTQYF	TGCAGCGTTGATATGAGCGACACAGATACGCAGTATTTT
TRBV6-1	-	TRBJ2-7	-	CASSELGRNYEQYF	TGTGCCAGCAGTGAACTGGGGCGGAATTACGAGCAGTACTTC
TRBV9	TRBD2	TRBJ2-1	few	CASSPGLASYNEQFF	TGTGCCAGCAGTCCGGGACTAGCATCCTACAATGAGCAGTTCTTC
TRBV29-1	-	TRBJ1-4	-	CSASSTNEKLFF	TGCAGCGCCTCTTCAACTAATGAAAAACTGTTTTTT
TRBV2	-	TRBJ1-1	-	CASSVQGFELNTEAFF	TGTGCCAGCAGTGTCCAGGGATTTGAGTTGAACACTGAAGCTTTCTTT
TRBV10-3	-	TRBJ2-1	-	CAHSEESYNEQFF	TGTGCCCATTCAGAGGAGTCCTACAATGAGCAGTTCTTC
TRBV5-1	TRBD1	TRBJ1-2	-	CASSLTGQGGDRYTF	TGCGCCAGCAGCTTGACGGGACAGGGGGGCGATCGCTACACCTTC
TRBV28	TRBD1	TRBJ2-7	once	CASIPQGTNYEQYF	TGTGCCAGCATTCCACAGGGGACCAACTACGAGCAGTACTTC
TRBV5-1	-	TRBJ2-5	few	CASSLGDYQETQYF	TGCGCCAGCAGCTTGGGGGACTACCAAGAGACCCAGTACTTC
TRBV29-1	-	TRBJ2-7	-	CSVDEGNSYEQYF	TGCAGCGTTGACGAGGGTAACTCCTACGAGCAGTACTTC
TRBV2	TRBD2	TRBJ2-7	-	CASSTSGTPYEQYF	TGTGCCAGCAGCACTAGCGGGACTCCCTACGAGCAGTACTTC
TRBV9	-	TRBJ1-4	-	CASSVEGLGEKLFF	TGTGCCAGCAGCGTAGAGGGGCTTGGTGAAAAACTGTTTTTT
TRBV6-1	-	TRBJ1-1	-	CASRTFGGTEAFF	TGTGCCAGCAGGACTTTCGGGGGGACTGAAGCTTTCTTT
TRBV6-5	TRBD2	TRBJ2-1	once	CASKSGGSFYNEQFF	TGTGCCAGCAAATCGGGGGGTTCTTTCTACAATGAGCAGTTCTTC
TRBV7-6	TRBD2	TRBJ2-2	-	CASSRRGGSTGELFF	TGTGCCAGCAGCAGACGGGGGGGCTCCACCGGGGAGCTGTTTTTT
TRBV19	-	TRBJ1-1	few	CASSISYPGNTEAFF	TGTGCCAGTAGTATTTCCTATCCCGGTAACACTGAAGCTTTCTTT
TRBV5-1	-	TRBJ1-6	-	CASSLREADSPLHF	TGCGCCAGCAGCTTGAGGGAGGCGGATTCACCCCTCCACTTT
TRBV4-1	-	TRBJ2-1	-	CASSQADRSSYNEQFF	TGCGCCAGCAGCCAGGCGGACAGAAGCTCCTACAATGAGCAGTTCTTC
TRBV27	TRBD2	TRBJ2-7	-	CASSLGTSGYYEQYF	TGTGCCAGCAGTTTAGGGACTAGCGGTTACTACGAGCAGTACTTC
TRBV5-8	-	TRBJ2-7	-	CASSFRGSYEQYF	TGTGCCAGCAGCTTTAGGGGATCATACGAGCAGTACTTC
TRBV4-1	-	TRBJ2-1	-	CASSQGLSPRGNEQFF	TGCGCCAGCAGCCAAGGGTTATCGCCTAGAGGCAATGAGCAGTTCTTC
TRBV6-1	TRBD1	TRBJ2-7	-	CASSGSGGFEQYF	TGTGCCAGCAGTGGTTCAGGGGGCTTCGAGCAGTACTTC
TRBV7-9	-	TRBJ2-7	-	CSSSPSDGYEQYF	TGTTCCAGCAGCCCGAGCGATGGCTACGAGCAGTACTTC
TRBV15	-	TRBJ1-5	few	CATSRDTYNQPQHF	TGTGCCACCAGCAGGGACACCTACAATCAGCCCCAGCATTTT
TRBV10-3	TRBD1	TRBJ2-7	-	CATGDSYEQYF	TGTGCCACAGGGGACAGCTACGAGCAGTACTTC
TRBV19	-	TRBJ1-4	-	CASSIDDSERYEKLFF	TGTGCCAGTAGTATAGATGACAGTGAGAGGTATGAAAAACTGTTTTTT
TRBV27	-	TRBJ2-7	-	CASTKEVGWVVYEQYF	TGTGCCAGCACCAAGGAGGTGGGTTGGGTTGTCTACGAGCAGTACTTC
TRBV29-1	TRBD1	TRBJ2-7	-	CSVTGQGYEQYF	TGCAGCGTTACTGGACAGGGGTACGAGCAGTACTTC
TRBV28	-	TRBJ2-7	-	CASSPGGANSYEQYF	TGCGCCAGCAGTCCTGGGGGGGCCAACTCCTACGAGCAGTACTTC
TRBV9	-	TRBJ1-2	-	CASSAYSPYKSAGLYGYTF	TGTGCCAGCAGCGCCTACTCCCCCTATAAGTCAGCGGGGCTTTATGGCTACACCTTC
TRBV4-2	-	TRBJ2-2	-	CASSQDWSVGGELFF	TGTGCCAGCAGCCAAGATTGGAGCGTAGGCGGGGAGCTGTTTTTT
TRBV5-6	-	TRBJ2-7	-	CASSSQGIYEQYF	TGTGCCAGCAGCTCACAGGGTATCTACGAGCAGTACTTC
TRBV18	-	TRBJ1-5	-	CASSLDGHNQPQHF	TGTGCCAGCTCGCTCGACGGACACAATCAGCCCCAGCATTTT
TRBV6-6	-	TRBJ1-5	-	CASRRTDISNQPQHF	TGTGCCAGCAGGCGGACAGACATTAGCAATCAGCCCCAGCATTTT
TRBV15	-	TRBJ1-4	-	CATSREGRLNEKLFF	TGTGCCACCAGCAGAGAGGGCAGACTAAATGAAAAACTGTTTTTT
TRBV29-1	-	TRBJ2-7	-	CSVGSSYEQYF	TGCAGCGTTGGTTCCTCGTACGAGCAGTACTTC
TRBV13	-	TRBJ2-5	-	CASSRGRGQETQYF	TGTGCCAGCAGTCGGGGGAGGGGGCAAGAGACCCAGTACTTC
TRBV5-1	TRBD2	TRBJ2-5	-	CASSPAMSGGLQETQYF	TGCGCCAGCAGCCCCGCGATGAGCGGGGGCCTTCAAGAGACCCAGTACTTC
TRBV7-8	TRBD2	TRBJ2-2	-	CASSLATWDWGGSTGELFF	TGTGCCAGCAGCTTAGCTACCTGGGACTGGGGGGGAAGCACCGGGGAGCTGTTTTTT
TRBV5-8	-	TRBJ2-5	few	CASSLGAPGSTQYF	TGTGCCAGCAGCTTGGGGGCGCCGGGATCGACCCAGTACTTC
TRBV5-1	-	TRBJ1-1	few	CASSFRPGDTEAFF	TGCGCCAGCAGCTTCCGTCCCGGGGACACTGAAGCTTTCTTT
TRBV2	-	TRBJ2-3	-	CASSSDRSSTDTQYF	TGCGCCAGCAGCAGCGACAGGTCTAGCACAGATACGCAGTATTTT
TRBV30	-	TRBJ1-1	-	CAWSREASTEAFF	TGTGCCTGGAGTAGAGAGGCGAGTACTGAAGCTTTCTTT
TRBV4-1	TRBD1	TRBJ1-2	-	CATTGTGIANYGYTF	TGCGCCACCACCGGGACAGGGATTGCAAACTATGGCTACACCTTC